This TCR beta chain was identified in a study of beta chain features in type 1 diabetes. Whole-study findings and limits: Researchers report that Type 1 diabetes patients had moderately but significantly shorter TCRB CDR3s across all four CD4+ subsets. Whether TCRB rearrangement is influenced by HLA type went unresolved here.

Germline-derived CDR1 and CDR2 are SGHTA and FQGNSA. The length of the CDR3 is 15 residues. V was cut by 5 bases and J by 6 bases, with 17 bases left in between. cDNA synthesis used the whole RNA isolate, giving expressed TCRB sequences. The read count averaged approximately 3.5 million across naive, central memory and regulatory T cell samples. This table comes from immunoSEQ multiplex PCR, and its TCRdb copy is limited to in-frame clones, with some not included. Of 250,000 to 350,000 clones listed, roughly an eighth are singletons. In the case of this clone: The antigen is not known.

The TCR sequence derives from a man aged 25-45 years with type 1 diabetes. The chain couples TRBV7-2 to TRBJ2-1, with a tentative D call TRBD2 (5 bases). Material for sequencing was naive CD4+ T cells from blood. The CDR3 is CASSPSRVGINEQFF. The CDR3 DNA follows: TGTGCCAGCAGCCCATCGAGGGTCGGGATCAATGAGCAGTTCTTC. The full variable domain, its missing parts supplied by reference TRBV7-2 and TRBJ2-1, is GAGVSQSPSNKVTEKGKDVELRCDPISGHTALYWYRQSLGQGLEFLIYFQGNSAPDKSGLPSDRFSAERTGGSVSTLTIQRTQQEDSAVYLCASSPSRVGINEQFFGPGTRLTVL.